This TCR beta chain stems from a study of blood T cell repertoires in COVID-19. Study details: Collection of acute and convalescent COVID-19 samples took place in the United States, Italy and Spain. PBMCs, B-cell-depleted T cells, or T cells were the source of the cDNA or gDNA that made up the material.

This clone came up a few times. This CDR3 is 16 amino acids long. The ends lost 2 bases at V and 7 bases at J; junction bases unmatched: 8. Germline-derived CDR1 and CDR2 are MNHEY and SMNVEV (reference sequence). Per the study methods: How many nucleated cells were present was estimated from reference gene primer amplification. Using immunoSEQ multiplex PCR, the repertoire was profiled, and TCRdb retains in-frame clones only, with some absent. The V and J calls and clone size are taken from that table; D and trimming were inferred from the DNA. There are a few hundred thousand clones in the sample; 85% occur only once, and about 3.6% lies in the top ten.

The sequence was collected from a woman between 18 and 29 years old with acute or convalescent COVID-19. The chain couples TRBV27 to TRBJ2-1; TRBD2 matches at 10 bases. Sequenced: peripheral blood. The CDR3 here is CASSLVTSGLGNEQFF. Written as DNA, the CDR3 is TGTGCCAGCAGTTTAGTGACTAGCGGGCTGGGGAATGAGCAGTTCTTC.